This TCR beta chain appears in the sequencing data of a study of T cells in Graves' hyperthyroidism and ophthalmopathy. Findings and limits, study-wide: The authors' 13 V-J model separated ophthalmopathy from stable hyperthyroidism. Most expanded thyroid clonotypes above 0.001 also appeared in blood.

The study excluded patients with uncontrolled infection, other autoimmune disease, pregnancy or lactation. Orbital computed tomography, thyroid ultrasound, serum thyroxine and TRAb, and clinical symptoms together informed the diagnoses. Note on this clonotype: Its specificity is unknown.

Looked up from germline, CDR1 is MDHEN and CDR2 is SYDVKM. Trimming left V 7 bases short and J 1 base short, with 14 bases between. This CDR3 has 15 amino acids. TCR beta CDR3 regions were amplified from RNA. HTBI primers were employed in a first-round RT-PCR of the TCR CDR3. TCRdb itself ran the multiplex PCR reads through MiXCR, one entry per CDR3 protein. The profile shows about 570,000 distinct CDR3 sequences, around 45% of them singletons. Sequencing used peripheral blood or thyroid tissue (not recorded which). The receptor's source is an adult woman with Graves' disease, either hyperthyroidism or ophthalmopathy (not recorded which). The rearrangement joins TRBV28 to TRBJ1-5; D is undetermined. The CDR3 nucleotides read TGTGCCAGCACCCCCGGACCCGGGAGCAATCAGCCCCAGCATTTT. It yields the protein CASTPGPGSNQPQHF.